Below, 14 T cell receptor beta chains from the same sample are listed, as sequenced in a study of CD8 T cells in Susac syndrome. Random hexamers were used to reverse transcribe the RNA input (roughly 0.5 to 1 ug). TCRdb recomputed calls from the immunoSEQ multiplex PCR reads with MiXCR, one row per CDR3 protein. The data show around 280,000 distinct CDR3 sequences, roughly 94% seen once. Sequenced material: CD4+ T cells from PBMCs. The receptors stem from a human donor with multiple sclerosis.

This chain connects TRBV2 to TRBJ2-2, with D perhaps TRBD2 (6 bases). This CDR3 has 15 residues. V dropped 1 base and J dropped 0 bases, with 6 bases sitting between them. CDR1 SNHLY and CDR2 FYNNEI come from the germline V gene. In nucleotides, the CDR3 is TGTGCCAGCAGTGAAGAGCGGGCGAACACCGGGGAGCTGTTTTTT. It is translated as CASSEERANTGELFF.

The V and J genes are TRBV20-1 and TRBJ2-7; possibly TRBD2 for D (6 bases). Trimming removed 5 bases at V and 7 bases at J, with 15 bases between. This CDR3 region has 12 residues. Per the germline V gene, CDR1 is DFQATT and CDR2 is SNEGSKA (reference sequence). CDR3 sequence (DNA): TGCAGTGCTCCCTGGGGTGGAGGGGAGCAGTACTTC. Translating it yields CSAPWGGGEQYF.

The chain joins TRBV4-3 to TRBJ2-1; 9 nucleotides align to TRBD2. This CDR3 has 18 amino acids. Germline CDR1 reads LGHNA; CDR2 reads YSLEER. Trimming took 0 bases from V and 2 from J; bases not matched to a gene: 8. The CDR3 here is CASSQDFSGRPPYNEQFF. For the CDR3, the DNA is TGCGCCAGCAGCCAAGATTTTAGCGGGAGACCCCCCTACAATGAGCAGTTCTTC.

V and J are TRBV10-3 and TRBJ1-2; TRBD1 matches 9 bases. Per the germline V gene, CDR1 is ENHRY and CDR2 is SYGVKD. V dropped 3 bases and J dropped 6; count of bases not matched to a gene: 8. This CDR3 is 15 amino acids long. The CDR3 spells CAISEQGARADGYTF. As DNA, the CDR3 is TGTGCCATCAGTGAACAGGGGGCGCGAGCGGATGGCTACACCTTC.

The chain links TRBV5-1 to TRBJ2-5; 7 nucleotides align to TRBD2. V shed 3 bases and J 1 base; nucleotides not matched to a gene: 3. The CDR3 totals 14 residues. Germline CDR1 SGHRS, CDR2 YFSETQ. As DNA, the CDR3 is TGCGCCAGCAGCTCCGGGGGGTCCCAAGAGACCCAGTACTTC. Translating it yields CASSSGGSQETQYF.

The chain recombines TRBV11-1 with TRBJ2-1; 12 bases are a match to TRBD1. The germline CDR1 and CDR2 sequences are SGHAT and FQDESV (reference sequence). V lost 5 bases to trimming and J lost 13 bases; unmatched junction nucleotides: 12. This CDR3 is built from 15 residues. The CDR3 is CASSHPGTGGTLQFF. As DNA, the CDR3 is TGTGCCAGCAGCCACCCAGGGACAGGGGGCACACTCCAGTTCTTC.

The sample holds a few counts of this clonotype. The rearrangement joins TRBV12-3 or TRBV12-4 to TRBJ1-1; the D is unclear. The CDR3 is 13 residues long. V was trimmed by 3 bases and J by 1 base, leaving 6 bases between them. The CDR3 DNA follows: TGTGCCAGCAGTTTTGCAGAGAACACTGAAGCTTTCTTT. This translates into CASSFAENTEAFF.

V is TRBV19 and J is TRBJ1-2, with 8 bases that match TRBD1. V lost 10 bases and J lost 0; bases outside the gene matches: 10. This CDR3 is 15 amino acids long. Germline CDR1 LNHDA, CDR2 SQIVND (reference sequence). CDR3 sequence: CATRDRGEANYGYTF. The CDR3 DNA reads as TGTGCCACCCGTGACAGGGGCGAAGCTAACTATGGCTACACCTTC.

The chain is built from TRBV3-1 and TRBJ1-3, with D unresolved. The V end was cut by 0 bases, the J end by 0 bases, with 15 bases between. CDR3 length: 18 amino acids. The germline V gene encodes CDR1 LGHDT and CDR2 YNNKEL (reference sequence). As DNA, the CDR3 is TGTGCCAGCAGCCAAGAGGCGTCAGGTAGATCCTCTGGAAACACCATATATTTT. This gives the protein CASSQEASGRSSGNTIYF.

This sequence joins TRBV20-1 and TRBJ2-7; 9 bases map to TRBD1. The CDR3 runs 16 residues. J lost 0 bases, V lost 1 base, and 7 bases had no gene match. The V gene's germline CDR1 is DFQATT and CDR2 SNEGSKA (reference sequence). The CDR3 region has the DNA TGCAGTGCTAGAGTCTCGGACAGGGGTCCCTCCTACGAGCAGTACTTC. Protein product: CSARVSDRGPSYEQYF.

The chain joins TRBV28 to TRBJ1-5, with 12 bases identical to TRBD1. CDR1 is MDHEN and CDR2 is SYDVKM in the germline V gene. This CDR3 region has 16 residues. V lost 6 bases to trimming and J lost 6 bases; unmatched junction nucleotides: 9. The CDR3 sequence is CASSRDRGPRSQPQHF. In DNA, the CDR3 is TGTGCCAGCAGCCGGGACAGGGGGCCTCGGAGTCAGCCCCAGCATTTT.

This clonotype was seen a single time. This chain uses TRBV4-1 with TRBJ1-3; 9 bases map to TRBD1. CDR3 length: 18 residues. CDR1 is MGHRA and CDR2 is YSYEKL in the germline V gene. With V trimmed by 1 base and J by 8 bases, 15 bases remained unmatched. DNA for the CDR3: TGCGCCAGCAGCCAAGGGGTCCTTTCGCACAGGGGGCCGGACACCATATATTTT. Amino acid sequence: CASSQGVLSHRGPDTIYF.

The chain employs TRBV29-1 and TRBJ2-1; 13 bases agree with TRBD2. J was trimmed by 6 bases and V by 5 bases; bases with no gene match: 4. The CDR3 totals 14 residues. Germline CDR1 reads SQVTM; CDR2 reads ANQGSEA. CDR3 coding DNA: TGCAGCGTTCCGGGACTAGCGGGGATCAATGAGCAGTTCTTC. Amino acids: CSVPGLAGINEQFF.

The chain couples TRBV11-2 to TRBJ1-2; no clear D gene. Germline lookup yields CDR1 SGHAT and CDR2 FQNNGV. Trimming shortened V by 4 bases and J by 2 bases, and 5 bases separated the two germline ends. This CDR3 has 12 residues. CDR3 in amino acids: CASSYENYGYTF. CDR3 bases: TGTGCCAGCAGCTACGAGAACTATGGCTACACCTTC.